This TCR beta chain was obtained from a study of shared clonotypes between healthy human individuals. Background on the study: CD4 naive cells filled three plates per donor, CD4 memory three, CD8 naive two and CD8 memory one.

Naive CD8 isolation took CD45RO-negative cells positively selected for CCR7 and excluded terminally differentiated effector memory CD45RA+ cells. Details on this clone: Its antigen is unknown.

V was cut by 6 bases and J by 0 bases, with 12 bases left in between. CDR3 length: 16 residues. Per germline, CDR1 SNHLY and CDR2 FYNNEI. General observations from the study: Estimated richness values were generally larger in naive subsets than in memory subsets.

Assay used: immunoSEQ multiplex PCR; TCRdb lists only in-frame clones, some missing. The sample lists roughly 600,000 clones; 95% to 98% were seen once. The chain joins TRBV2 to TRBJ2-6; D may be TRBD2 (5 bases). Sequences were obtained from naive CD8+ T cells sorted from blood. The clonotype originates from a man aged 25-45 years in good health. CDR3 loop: CASSMTTSSGANVLTF. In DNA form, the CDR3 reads TGTGCCAGCAGCATGACTACCTCCTCTGGGGCCAACGTCCTGACTTTC. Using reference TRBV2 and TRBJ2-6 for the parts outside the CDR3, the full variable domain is EPEVTQTPSHQVTQMGQEVILRCVPISNHLYFYWYRQILGQKVEFLVSFYNNEISEKSEIFDDQFSVERPDGSNFTLKIRSTKLEDSAMYFCASSMTTSSGANVLTFGAGSRLTVL.